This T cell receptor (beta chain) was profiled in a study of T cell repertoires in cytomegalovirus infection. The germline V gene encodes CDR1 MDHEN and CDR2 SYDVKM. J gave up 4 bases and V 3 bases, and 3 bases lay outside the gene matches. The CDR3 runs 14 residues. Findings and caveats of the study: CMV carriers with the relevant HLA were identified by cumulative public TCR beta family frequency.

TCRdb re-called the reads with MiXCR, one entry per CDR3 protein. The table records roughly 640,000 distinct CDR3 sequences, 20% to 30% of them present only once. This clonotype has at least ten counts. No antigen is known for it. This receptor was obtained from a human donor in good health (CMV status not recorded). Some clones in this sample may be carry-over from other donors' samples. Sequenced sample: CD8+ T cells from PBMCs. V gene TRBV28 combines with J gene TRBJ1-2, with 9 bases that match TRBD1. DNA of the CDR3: TGTGCCAGCAGTTTGGACAGGGGAGGCTATGGCTACACCTTC. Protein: CASSLDRGGYGYTF.